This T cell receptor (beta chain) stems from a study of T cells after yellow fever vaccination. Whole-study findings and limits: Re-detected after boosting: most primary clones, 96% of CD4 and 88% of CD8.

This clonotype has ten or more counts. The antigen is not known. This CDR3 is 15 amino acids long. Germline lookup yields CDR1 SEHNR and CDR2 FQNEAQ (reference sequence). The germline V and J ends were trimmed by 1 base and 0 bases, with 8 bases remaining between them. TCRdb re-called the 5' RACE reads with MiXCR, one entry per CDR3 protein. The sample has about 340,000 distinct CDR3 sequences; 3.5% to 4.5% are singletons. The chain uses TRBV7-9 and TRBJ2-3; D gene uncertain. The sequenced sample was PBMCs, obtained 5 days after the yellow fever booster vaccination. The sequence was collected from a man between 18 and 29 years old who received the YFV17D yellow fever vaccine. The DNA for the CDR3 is TGTGCCAGCAGCTTAGGCCCCGGGAGCACAGATACGCAGTATTTT. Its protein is CASSLGPGSTDTQYF.